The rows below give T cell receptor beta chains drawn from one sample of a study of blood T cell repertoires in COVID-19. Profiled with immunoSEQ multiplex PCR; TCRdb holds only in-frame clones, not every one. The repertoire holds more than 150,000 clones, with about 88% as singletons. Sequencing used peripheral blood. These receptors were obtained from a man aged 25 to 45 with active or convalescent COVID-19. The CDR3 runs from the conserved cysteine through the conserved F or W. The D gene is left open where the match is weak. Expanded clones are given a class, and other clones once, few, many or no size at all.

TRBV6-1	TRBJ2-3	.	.	CASSERGGTDTQYF	TGTGCCAGCAGTGAAAGGGGTGGAACAGATACGCAGTATTTT
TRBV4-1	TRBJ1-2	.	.	CASSQATSGNYGYTF	TGCGCCAGCAGCCAAGCCACGTCGGGAAACTATGGCTACACCTTC
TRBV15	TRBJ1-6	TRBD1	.	CATSRETGVSPLHF	TGTGCCACCAGCAGGGAGACAGGGGTGTCACCCCTCCACTTT
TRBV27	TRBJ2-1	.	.	CASRARGSSYNEQFF	TGTGCCAGCAGGGCAAGGGGGAGCTCCTACAATGAGCAGTTCTTC
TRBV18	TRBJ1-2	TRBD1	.	CASSPSGQGVLYGYTF	TGTGCCAGCTCACCGTCCGGACAGGGGGTCTTGTATGGCTACACCTTC
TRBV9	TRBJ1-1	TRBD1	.	CASSVGAGGWSTEAFF	TGTGCCAGCAGCGTAGGGGCAGGGGGCTGGAGCACTGAAGCTTTCTTT
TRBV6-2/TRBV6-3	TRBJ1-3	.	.	CASSLTFSGNTIYF	TGTGCCAGCAGCCTGACATTCTCTGGAAACACCATATATTTT
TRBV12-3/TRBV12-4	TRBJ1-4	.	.	CASSTGRNEKLFF	TGTGCCAGCAGCACAGGACGGAATGAAAAACTGTTTTTT
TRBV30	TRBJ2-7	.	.	CAWGRSSYEQYF	TGTGCCTGGGGGAGGTCCTCCTACGAGCAGTACTTC
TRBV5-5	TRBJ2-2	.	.	CASSSGSSTGELFF	TGTGCCAGCAGCTCAGGATCCTCCACCGGGGAGCTGTTTTTT
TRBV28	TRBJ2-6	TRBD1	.	CASGTGGAIFGANVLTF	TGTGCCAGCGGAACAGGGGGCGCGATCTTTGGGGCCAACGTCCTGACTTTC
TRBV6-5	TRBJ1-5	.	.	CASSSGPPREAQHF	TGTGCCAGCAGTTCTGGGCCTCCGCGGGAAGCCCAGCATTTT
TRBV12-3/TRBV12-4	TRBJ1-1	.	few	CASSPRQDTEAFF	TGTGCCAGCAGTCCCCGACAGGACACTGAAGCTTTCTTT
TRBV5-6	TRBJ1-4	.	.	CASSFYPPPGSTNEKLFF	TGTGCCAGCAGCTTTTACCCCCCCCCGGGATCAACTAATGAAAAACTGTTTTTT
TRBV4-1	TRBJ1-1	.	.	CASSPGERRNTEAFF	TGCGCCAGCAGCCCAGGGGAACGGAGGAACACTGAAGCTTTCTTT
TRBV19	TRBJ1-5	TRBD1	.	CASSPSWDRGGHSNQPQHF	TGTGCCAGTAGTCCGTCGTGGGACAGGGGCGGTCATAGCAATCAGCCCCAGCATTTT
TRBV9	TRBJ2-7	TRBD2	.	CASSASGGAFGYEQYF	TGTGCCAGCAGCGCTAGCGGGGGAGCCTTTGGCTACGAGCAGTACTTC
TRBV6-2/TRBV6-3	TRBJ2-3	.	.	CASSFEEGGTDTQYF	TGTGCCAGCAGTTTTGAGGAGGGAGGCACAGATACGCAGTATTTT
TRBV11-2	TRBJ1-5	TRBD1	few	CASSLGQGGNQPQHF	TGTGCCAGCAGCTTAGGACAGGGGGGCAATCAGCCCCAGCATTTT
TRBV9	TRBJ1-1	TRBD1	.	CASSVASTGRTEAFF	TGTGCCAGCAGCGTAGCTTCGACAGGGCGAACTGAAGCTTTCTTT
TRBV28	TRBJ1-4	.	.	CASSLLPGGNNEKLFF	TGTGCCAGCAGTTTGCTTCCGGGGGGTAATAATGAAAAACTGTTTTTT
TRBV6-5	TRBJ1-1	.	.	CASTIEAGRETEAFF	TGTGCCAGCACCATCGAAGCGGGGCGCGAGACTGAAGCTTTCTTT
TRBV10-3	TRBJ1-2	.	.	CAITDSNYGYTF	TGTGCCATCACGGACAGCAACTATGGCTACACCTTC
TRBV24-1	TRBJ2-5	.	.	CATSDRGETQYF	TGTGCCACCAGTGATAGGGGGGAGACCCAGTACTTC
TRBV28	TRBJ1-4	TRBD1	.	CASSKNRDRLATNEKLFF	TGTGCCAGCAGTAAGAACCGGGACAGACTTGCAACTAATGAAAAACTGTTTTTT
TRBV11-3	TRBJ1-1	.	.	CASSPVPTQEPFF	TGTGCCAGCAGCCCAGTCCCTACCCAGGAACCTTTCTTT
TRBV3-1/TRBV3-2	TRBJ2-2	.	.	CASSQASATGELFF	TGTGCCAGCAGCCAAGCCAGCGCCACCGGGGAGCTGTTTTTT
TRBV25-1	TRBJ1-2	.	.	CASSDRQGNGGYTF	TGTGCCAGCAGTGATCGGCAGGGGAACGGTGGCTACACCTTC
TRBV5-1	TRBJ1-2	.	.	CASRENNYGYTF	TGCGCCAGCAGAGAGAATAACTATGGCTACACCTTC
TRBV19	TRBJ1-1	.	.	CASSIQGPPEAFF	TGTGCCAGTAGCATCCAGGGTCCTCCTGAAGCTTTCTTT
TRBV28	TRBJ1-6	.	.	CASSLSRTSRVHF	TGTGCCAGCAGTCTTAGTAGGACTAGCAGGGTCCACTTT
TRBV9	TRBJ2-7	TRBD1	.	CASSRGQGASYEQYF	TGTGCCAGCAGCAGGGGACAGGGGGCCTCCTACGAGCAGTACTTC
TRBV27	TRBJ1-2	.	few	CATLHYGYTF	TGTGCCACCCTCCACTATGGCTACACCTTC
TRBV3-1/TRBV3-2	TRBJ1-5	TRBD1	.	CASSIQSGGYQPQHF	TGTGCCAGCAGCATCCAGTCAGGGGGGTATCAGCCCCAGCATTTT
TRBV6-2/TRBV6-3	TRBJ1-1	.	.	CASSYPREGAMNTEAFF	TGTGCCAGCAGTTACCCCCGTGAAGGGGCAATGAACACTGAAGCTTTCTTT